A few counts support the clone carrying this T cell receptor (beta chain). Antigen specificity is unknown. CDR1 MNHEY and CDR2 SMNVEV come from the germline V gene (reference sequence). Trimming removed 3 bases from V and 6 bases from J, with 13 bases in between. The CDR3 has 14 amino acids. Partitioning of CD4+ cells yielded a CD45RA+ naive subset and a CD45RA-negative memory subset. This entry belongs to a study of shared clonotypes between healthy human individuals. Regarding the study as a whole: There were few donors, and this limited the genetic and exposure-history diversity represented. In the sorted subsets, rarefaction showed sequencing was incomplete despite large depth. The study found lower generation probabilities in non-shared clonotypes than in those shared by all four donors.

Clones were read by immunoSEQ multiplex PCR, and TCRdb kept only the in-frame ones, dropping some. The sample holds 600,000 to 700,000 clones, about 80% seen once. Sequenced sample: memory CD4+ T cells sorted from blood. Subset in this sample: CD45RA-negative fraction. The TCR originated in a woman in her twenties or thirties in good health. The chain carries TRBV27 and TRBJ2-3, with a tentative D call TRBD2 (6 bases). The CDR3 reads CASSFRRESDTQYF. CDR3 DNA sequence: TGTGCCAGCAGTTTTAGGCGGGAATCGGATACGCAGTATTTT.